The 25 T cell receptor beta chains below were found in one sample sequenced in a study of vaccination and CD4 T cells after COVID-19. Cultured CD4+ T cell DNA was sequenced using the Oncomine TCR Beta short-read assay. TCRdb re-called the PCR reads through MiXCR, storing one row per CDR3 protein. The sample has under 20,000 distinct CDR3 sequences, 40% to 50% seen once. Their specific antigens are unknown. Treatment specified: 10-day PBMC culture with coronavirus spike peptide pools or control peptides (ViraFEST assay). Sequencing was carried out using CD4+ T cells from blood, cultured in vitro. These receptors were collected from a human donor who had recovered from COVID-19.

This chain uses TRBV6-1 with TRBJ1-5; D gene uncertain. V was trimmed by 1 base and J by 1 base, leaving 14 bases between them. This CDR3 has 17 residues. Germline CDR1 is MNHNS and CDR2 is SASEGT. CDR3 residues: CASSEGGALLSNQPQHF. The DNA of the CDR3 is TGTGCCAGCAGTGAAGGGGGAGCCCTTTTGAGCAATCAGCCCCAGCATTTT.

This clonotype was detected only once. CDR3 loop: CASSSGTGREKLFF. In DNA form, the CDR3 reads TGTGCCAGCAGCTCCGGGACAGGGAGGGAAAAACTGTTTTTT. The V and J genes are TRBV6-1 and TRBJ1-4; 9 nucleotides match TRBD1. This CDR3 is built from 14 residues. Germline-derived CDR1 and CDR2 are MNHNS and SASEGT. J lost 8 bases, V lost 6 bases, and 7 bases had no gene match.

The table lists this clonotype with a few counts. This rearrangement joins TRBV20-1 to TRBJ2-3, with 10 nucleotides matching TRBD1. Trimming removed 5 bases from V and 1 base from J; junction bases left unmatched: 3. Germline V lookup: CDR1 DFQATT, CDR2 SNEGSKA (reference sequence). This CDR3 region has 14 residues. CDR3 sequence: CSAPGTGGTDTQYF. In DNA, the CDR3 is TGCAGTGCTCCCGGGACAGGGGGCACAGATACGCAGTATTTT.

The gene calls are TRBV19 and TRBJ2-5, with D perhaps TRBD2 (7 bases). V dropped 5 bases and J dropped 2 bases, with 15 bases sitting between them. Germline assignment: CDR1 LNHDA and CDR2 SQIVND (reference sequence). CDR3 size: 15 residues. The CDR3 region is CASSRWTAGQETQYF. DNA for the CDR3: TGTGCCAGTAGTCGCTGGACAGCGGGACAAGAGACCCAGTACTTC.

This clonotype was seen more than once but under ten times. The CDR3 is CASSDRLWESPLHF. The CDR3, as DNA: TGTGCCAGCAGTGACAGGCTGTGGGAGTCACCCCTCCACTTT. The chain combines TRBV2 with TRBJ1-6; D not resolved. CDR3 size: 14 residues. V shed 3 bases and J shed 10 bases, with 13 bases lying between them. Germline V gene data show CDR1 as SNHLY and CDR2 as FYNNEI.

This clonotype was seen a few times. The chain uses TRBV7-3 and TRBJ2-2; unclear D gene. The V gene's germline CDR1 is SGHTA and CDR2 FQGTGA. The CDR3 spans 13 residues. V was pared by 5 bases and J by 6 bases, with 10 bases between. CDR3 coding DNA: TGTGCCAGCAGCAATACTTTAGCCGGGGAGCTGTTTTTT. It translates to CASSNTLAGELFF.

The V and J genes are TRBV20-1 and TRBJ2-1; 10 bases agree with TRBD1. V shed 4 bases and J 7 bases; nucleotides not matched to a gene: 4. The germline CDR1 and CDR2 sequences are DFQATT and SNEGSKA (reference sequence). This CDR3 comprises 13 residues. CDR3 nucleotide sequence: TGCAGTGCTACGGGGACAGGGGTAAATGAGCAGTTCTTC. It translates to CSATGTGVNEQFF.

The V call is TRBV27, the J call TRBJ2-1; 16 nucleotides match TRBD2. Germline CDR1 MNHEY, CDR2 SMNVEV (reference sequence). Trimming removed 1 base from V and 5 bases from J; junction bases left unmatched: 17. This CDR3 contains 22 residues. The CDR3 region is CASSLWVKPGTSGRVSDNEQFF. CDR3 nucleotides: TGTGCCAGCAGTTTATGGGTGAAACCCGGGACTAGCGGGAGGGTAAGCGACAATGAGCAGTTCTTC.

The V gene is TRBV20-1, the J gene TRBJ2-3, with TRBD2 matching 10 bases. Germline CDR1 and CDR2: DFQATT and SNEGSKA (reference sequence). There are 17 residues in the CDR3. The V segment lost 1 base and the J segment 1 base; nucleotides outside the gene matches: 8. The CDR3 DNA reads TGCAGTGCTAGAGGGAATTGGCTAGCGGGAGGCACAGATACGCAGTATTTT. It specifies CSARGNWLAGGTDTQYF.

The chain has TRBV7-3 and TRBJ2-2; 8 positions match TRBD2. V gave up 6 bases and J gave up 1 base; unmatched junction bases: 4. The CDR3 runs to 15 residues. Germline V gives CDR1 SGHTA, CDR2 FQGTGA. The CDR3 reads CASSQSGGNTGELFF. In DNA, the CDR3 is TGTGCCAGCAGTCAAAGCGGGGGGAACACCGGGGAGCTGTTTTTT.

This clonotype was seen only a few times. V and J are TRBV10-3 and TRBJ1-2; D is perhaps TRBD1 (6 bases). CDR1 and CDR2 (germline): ENHRY, SYGVKD. V lost 4 bases to trimming and J lost 5 bases, with 20 bases between them. This CDR3 spans 16 amino acids. The CDR3 DNA reads TGTGCCATCAGTGCGTCCTCAGGGGAATGGGGTTATGGCTACACCTTC. It codes for CAISASSGEWGYGYTF.

The genes are TRBV18 and TRBJ2-2, with 9 nucleotides matching TRBD1. The junction had 3 bases not matched to a gene; V was cut back by 2 bases and J by 2 bases. Germline lookup yields CDR1 KGHSH and CDR2 LQKENI. There are 16 residues in the CDR3. DNA of the CDR3: TGTGCCAGCTCACCATGGACAGGGGTCAACACCGGGGAGCTGTTTTTT. As protein: CASSPWTGVNTGELFF.

The chain recombines TRBV30 with TRBJ2-3; D may be TRBD2 (5 bases). There are 14 residues in the CDR3. Germline loops: CDR1 GTSNPN, CDR2 SVGIG (reference sequence). V was pared by 4 bases and J by 0 bases, with 11 bases between. The CDR3 reads CAWTEGLSTDTQYF. CDR3 coding DNA: TGTGCCTGGACAGAGGGTCTTAGCACAGATACGCAGTATTTT.

The chain has TRBV20-1 and TRBJ2-3; TRBD1 is a possible D gene (6 bases). This CDR3 contains 14 residues. The germline CDR1 and CDR2 sequences are DFQATT and SNEGSKA (reference sequence). Trimming stripped 3 bases from V and 2 bases from J, with 12 bases between. The DNA for the CDR3 is TGCAGTGCTAGCCGCCAGGGGACCACAGATACGCAGTATTTT. The encoded protein is CSASRQGTTDTQYF.

This clonotype has only a few counts. The J gene is TRBJ2-5, the V gene TRBV6-2 or TRBV6-3, with TRBD2 matching over 10 bases. This CDR3 is built from 15 residues. Germline values: CDR1 MNHEY, CDR2 SVGEGT. The J segment lost 0 bases and the V segment lost 4 bases, leaving 2 bases of the junction unmatched. The CDR3 sequence is CASSSLAGNQETQYF. The CDR3 DNA reads as TGTGCCAGCAGTTCACTAGCGGGGAACCAAGAGACCCAGTACTTC.

This clonotype was detected only once. This chain uses TRBV6-4 with TRBJ2-1; D is perhaps TRBD2 (6 bases). The CDR3 sequence is 13 residues long. Trimming removed 4 bases at V and 6 bases at J, with 10 bases between. The germline gives CDR1 MRHNA, CDR2 SNTAGT. The CDR3 region has the DNA TGTGCCAGCAGTGCTAGCGAGAGCAATGAGCAGTTCTTC. Its protein is CASSASESNEQFF.

The chain couples TRBV5-4 to TRBJ2-5; D gene uncertain. This CDR3 is built from 16 residues. The germline CDR1 and CDR2 sequences are SGHNT and YYREEE (reference sequence). Trimming cost V 0 bases and J 4 bases, with 16 bases left between them. The chain's CDR3 is CASSLVVNSGLETQYF. The DNA for the CDR3 is TGTGCCAGCAGCTTGGTGGTCAACAGTGGCTTAGAGACCCAGTACTTC. Together with reference TRBV5-4 and TRBJ2-5, the CDR3 gives the full variable domain: ETGVTQSPTHLIKTRGQQVTLRCSSQSGHNTVSWYQQALGQGPQFIFQYYREEENGRGNFPPRFSGLQFPNYSSELNVNALELDDSALYLCASSLVVNSGLETQYFGPGTRLLVL.

This chain connects TRBV5-1 to TRBJ1-5; TRBD1 agrees at 8 bases. CDR3 length: 17 amino acids. Germline trimming cut 0 bases from V and 0 bases from J; bases unmatched to any gene: 5. Germline values: CDR1 SGHRS, CDR2 YFSETQ. CDR3 sequence: CASSLARTGNSNQPQHF. CDR3 nucleotide sequence: TGCGCCAGCAGCTTGGCGCGGACAGGGAATAGCAATCAGCCCCAGCATTTT.

The rearrangement links TRBV7-8 to TRBJ2-5; D is unclear. The CDR3 contains 13 residues. CDR1 is SGHVS, CDR2 FQNEAQ, per germline. V gave up 6 bases and J gave up 3 bases, with 11 bases separating them. CDR3 DNA sequence: TGTGCCAGCAGTACGACATTAAAAGAGACCCAGTACTTC. Amino acid sequence: CASSTTLKETQYF.

CDR3 region: CSAPVLAKNIQYF. As DNA, the CDR3 is TGCAGTGCGCCCGTTCTAGCGAAAAACATTCAGTACTTC. This rearrangement joins TRBV20-1 to TRBJ2-4; TRBD2 might be the D (6 bases). Germline CDR1 reads DFQATT; CDR2 reads SNEGSKA (reference sequence). CDR3 length equals 13 residues. V was pared by 6 bases and J by 4 bases, with 13 bases between.

This chain links TRBV2 with TRBJ2-3; TRBD2 matches 13 bases. The CDR3 is made up of 14 amino acids. V shed 11 bases, J shed 1 base, and the junction held 3 bases outside the gene matches. Germline V gives CDR1 SNHLY, CDR2 FYNNEI. CDR3 nucleotide sequence: TGTGCCGGAGGGACTAGCGGGGGCACAGATACGCAGTATTTT. Translated, it gives CAGGTSGGTDTQYF.

The V call is TRBV20-1, the J call TRBJ2-3; D ambiguous. Trimming removed 3 bases at V and 1 base at J, with 11 bases between. Germline CDR1 reads DFQATT; CDR2 reads SNEGSKA (reference sequence). The CDR3 totals 14 residues. The CDR3 protein is CSASSSSGTDTQYF. The CDR3 nucleotides read TGCAGTGCTAGCTCTTCCAGCGGCACAGATACGCAGTATTTT.

About this clonotype itself: One end of the junction varies from germline; a read error may be responsible. The CDR3 spells CASSIRDRGSYEQYF. The CDR3 bases are TGCGCCAGCAGCATCCGGGACAGGGGCTCCTACGAGCAGTACTTC. The J gene is TRBJ2-7, the V gene TRBV7-9; 10 bases line up with TRBD1. Germline CDR1 reads SEHNR; CDR2 reads FQNEAQ (reference sequence). The CDR3 totals 15 residues.

This clonotype turned up a few times. The V call is TRBV19, the J call TRBJ1-3, with TRBD1 matching over 7 bases. J lost 0 bases, V lost 6 bases, and 5 bases had no gene match. This CDR3 has 15 amino acids. CDR1 is LNHDA, CDR2 SQIVND, per germline (reference sequence). DNA of the CDR3: TGTGCCAGTAGACCGACAGGGAGCTCTGGAAACACCATATATTTT. This codes for CASRPTGSSGNTIYF.

The chain combines TRBV7-2 with TRBJ1-2; D perhaps matches TRBD1 (6 bases). Trimming cost V 4 bases and J 1 base, with 13 bases left between them. Germline CDR1 SGHTA, CDR2 FQGNSA. This CDR3 spans 15 amino acids. Here the CDR3 DNA reads TGTGCCAGCAGCTCCTTCACAGGGCTTAACTATGGCTACACCTTC. It translates to CASSSFTGLNYGYTF.